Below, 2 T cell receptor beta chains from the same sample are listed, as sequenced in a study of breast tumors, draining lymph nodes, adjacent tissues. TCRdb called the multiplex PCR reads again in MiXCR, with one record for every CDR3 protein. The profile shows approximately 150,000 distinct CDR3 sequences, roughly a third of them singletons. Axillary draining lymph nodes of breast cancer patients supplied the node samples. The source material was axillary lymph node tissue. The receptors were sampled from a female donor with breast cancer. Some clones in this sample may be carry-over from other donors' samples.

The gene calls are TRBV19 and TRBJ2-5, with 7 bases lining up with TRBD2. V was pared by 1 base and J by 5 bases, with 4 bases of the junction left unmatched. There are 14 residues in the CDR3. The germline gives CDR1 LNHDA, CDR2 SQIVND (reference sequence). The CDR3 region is CASSIGGRGETQYF. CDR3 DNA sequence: TGTGCCAGTAGTATAGGCGGGAGAGGTGAGACCCAGTACTTC.

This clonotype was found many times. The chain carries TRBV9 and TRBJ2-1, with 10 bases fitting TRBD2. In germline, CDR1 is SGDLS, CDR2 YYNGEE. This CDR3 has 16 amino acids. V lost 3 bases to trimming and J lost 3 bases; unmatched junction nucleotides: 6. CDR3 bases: TGTGCCAGCAGCGCCCGCCCTAGCGGGAGCTACAATGAGCAGTTCTTC. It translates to CASSARPSGSYNEQFF.